This TCR beta chain was sequenced during a study of blood T cell repertoires in COVID-19. Measured with immunoSEQ multiplex PCR; TCRdb has only the in-frame clones, and not every one. The sample shows 97,000 or so clones, over 80% of them seen only once. Germline loops: CDR1 SGHTA, CDR2 FQGNSA. Trimming took 0 bases from V and 4 from J; bases not matched to a gene: 5. The CDR3 has 16 amino acids. The gene calls are TRBV7-2 and TRBJ2-1; the match to TRBD1 covers 8 bases. Sample: peripheral blood. The sequence came from a man aged 80 or over with acute or convalescent COVID-19. The CDR3 region is CASSLAQGVEYNEQFF. The CDR3 DNA is TGTGCCAGCAGCTTAGCACAGGGGGTAGAGTACAATGAGCAGTTCTTC.